This TCR beta chain was recovered during a study of early T cells in non-severe SARS-CoV-2 infection. As for the study in general: Bulk RNA from unsorted whole blood was sequenced; chains were unpaired.

Overall study findings and caveats: Clonotype matching in VDJdb favored anti-spike CD8 responses and did not capture private and CD4 specificities.

Individual cDNA molecules received unique molecular identifiers during library preparation. TCRdb ran MiXCR on the 5' RACE reads and lists one entry per CDR3 protein. The sample comprises around 50,000 distinct CDR3 sequences, 9.5% to 13% of which are singletons, and about a tenth rests with the top ten. Only a few counts were recorded for this clonotype. Its antigen is undetermined. The V end was cut by 4 bases, the J end by 11 bases, with 22 bases between. Germline V gene sequence: CDR1 LGHDT, CDR2 YNNKEL (reference sequence). The CDR3 length is 15 residues. This clonotype was obtained from an adult who was a healthcare worker with PCR-confirmed SARS-CoV-2 infection or an uninfected control (not recorded which). The chain has TRBV3-1 and TRBJ2-3; no definite D call. Sequenced input: whole blood. The CDR3 DNA reads as TGTGCCAGCAGCCCACGTGGACCCCTCCAATTAAGGCAGTATTTT. It yields the protein CASSPRGPLQLRQYF.